Each of the 5 T cell receptor beta chains below was sequenced from the same sample in a study of cytomegalovirus exposure and HLA in healthy donors. This PCR relied on a set of 60 Vbeta primers and 13 Jbeta primers. Repertoires were generated with immunoSEQ multiplex PCR, while TCRdb's copy carries only in-frame clones and drops some. The sample's table shows 220,000 or so clones. The sequenced sample was PBMCs. Receptor source: a girl aged 2 to 9 in good health and CMV-seropositive.

The gene calls are TRBV10-2 and TRBJ2-1; perhaps TRBD2 as D (6 bases). The CDR3 loop spans 12 amino acids. The V end lost 4 bases, the J end lost 8 bases, and 9 bases lay between the germline ends. Germline assignment: CDR1 WSHSY and CDR2 SAAADI. The CDR3 loop is CASSGGGDEQFF. CDR3 nucleotide sequence: TGCGCCAGCAGTGGCGGAGGGGATGAGCAGTTCTTC.

The CDR3 spells CAWSVQGYQPQHF. The DNA for the CDR3 is TGTGCCTGGAGTGTACAGGGTTATCAGCCCCAGCATTTT. This chain connects TRBV30 to TRBJ1-5, with D perhaps TRBD1 (6 bases). The V end was cut by 0 bases, the J end by 5 bases, with 8 bases between. Germline CDR1 and CDR2: GTSNPN and SVGIG (reference sequence). The CDR3 has 13 residues.

The V and J genes are TRBV5-4 and TRBJ1-1; D unresolved. Trimming shortened V by 0 bases and J by 7 bases, and 13 bases separated the two germline ends. The CDR3 is 14 residues long. Per the germline V gene, CDR1 is SGHNT and CDR2 is YYREEE (reference sequence). The CDR3 here is CASSLDPGPDEAFF. CDR3 in DNA: TGTGCCAGCAGCTTGGATCCAGGTCCTGATGAAGCTTTCTTT. Complete variable domain (other parts from reference TRBV5-4 and TRBJ1-1): ETGVTQSPTHLIKTRGQQVTLRCSSQSGHNTVSWYQQALGQGPQFIFQYYREEENGRGNFPPRFSGLQFPNYSSELNVNALELDDSALYLCASSLDPGPDEAFFGQGTRLTVV.

The chain is built from TRBV19 and TRBJ2-3; TRBD2 matches at 8 bases. This CDR3 has 14 amino acids. Germline CDR1 and CDR2: LNHDA and SQIVND (reference sequence). V lost 3 bases and J lost 3; bases outside the gene matches: 2. Here the CDR3 reads CASSMPGGTDTQYF. For the CDR3, the DNA is TGTGCCAGTAGTATGCCGGGGGGGACAGATACGCAGTATTTT.

This chain uses TRBV10-2 with TRBJ2-2; 7 positions match TRBD2. Per germline, CDR1 WSHSY and CDR2 SAAADI. The CDR3 is made up of 13 amino acids. J gave up 6 bases and V 6 bases, and 4 bases lay outside the gene matches. The CDR3 nucleotides are TGCGCCAGCAGGAGCGGGATGTCCGGGGAGCTGTTTTTT. Protein product: CASRSGMSGELFF.